This entry describes one TCR beta chain. This record belongs to a study of shared clonotypes between healthy human individuals. The CDR3 is 13 residues long. The germline V gene has CDR1 SGHRS and CDR2 YFSETQ. V gave up 4 bases and J gave up 7 bases, with 12 bases separating them. The naive CD8 fraction comprised CD45RO-negative cells positively selected for CCR7 and excluded terminally differentiated effector memory CD45RA+ cells. Adult Caucasians living in Nashville, Tennessee made up all of the donors. Here immunoSEQ multiplex PCR was the method, and the copy in TCRdb shows in-frame clones only, minus some. The data show millions of clones, about 95% seen once.

J is TRBJ1-5 and V is TRBV5-1; D gene ambiguous. The clonotype was recovered from a man aged 18 to 30 in good health. The specimen sequenced was naive CD8+ T cells sorted from blood. The CDR3 DNA reads TGCGCCAGCAGCCCCCGACCCATCCAGCCCCAGCATTTT. The encoded protein is CASSPRPIQPQHF.